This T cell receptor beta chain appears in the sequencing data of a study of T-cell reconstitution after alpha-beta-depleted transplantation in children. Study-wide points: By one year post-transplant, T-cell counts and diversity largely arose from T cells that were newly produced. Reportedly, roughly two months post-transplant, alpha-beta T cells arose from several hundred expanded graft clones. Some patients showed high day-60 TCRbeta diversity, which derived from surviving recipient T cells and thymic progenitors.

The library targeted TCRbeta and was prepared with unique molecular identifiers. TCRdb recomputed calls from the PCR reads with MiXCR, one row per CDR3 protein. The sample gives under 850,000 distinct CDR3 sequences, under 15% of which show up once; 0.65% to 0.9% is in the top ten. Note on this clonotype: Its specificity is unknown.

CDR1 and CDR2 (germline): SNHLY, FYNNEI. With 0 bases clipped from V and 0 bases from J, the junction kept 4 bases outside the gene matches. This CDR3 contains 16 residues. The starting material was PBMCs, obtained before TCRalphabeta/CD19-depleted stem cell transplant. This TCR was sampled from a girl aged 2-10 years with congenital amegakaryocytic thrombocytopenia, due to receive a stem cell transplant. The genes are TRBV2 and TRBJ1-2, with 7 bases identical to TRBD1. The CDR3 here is CASSEARGTANYGYTF. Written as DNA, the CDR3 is TGTGCCAGCAGTGAAGCTCGGGGGACAGCTAACTATGGCTACACCTTC.